This T cell receptor beta chain derives from a study of vaccination and CD4 T cells after COVID-19. Study-level background: SARS-CoV-2, HCoV-NL63, HCoV-OC43 and HCoV-229E supplied the overlapping spike peptides used to stimulate cells. General study findings and limits: It was observed that, in convalescent patients, a median around 88% of reactive clones arose only post-vaccination.

V shed 7 bases and J shed 3 bases, with 9 bases lying between them. The CDR3 sequence is 13 residues long. The Oncomine TCR Beta short-read assay sequenced DNA from cultured CD4+ T cells. TCRdb passed the PCR reads through MiXCR, listing each CDR3 protein once. Of 6,500 to 8,500 distinct CDR3 sequences in the sample, about 39% were seen once. In this sample, this clonotype turned up a few times. Its specificity is unknown. As for treatment: approximately 10-day PBMC culture with coronavirus spike peptide pools or control peptides (ViraFEST assay). Before the COVID-19 pandemic (2011-2018), CD4+ T cells were obtained from the unexposed donor.

Source material: CD4+ T cells from blood, cultured in vitro. The chain carries TRBV12-3 or TRBV12-4 and TRBJ2-2, with D hard to call. The TCR originated in a human donor in good health. The CDR3 DNA follows: TGTGCCAGCAATAGGTTGGACACCGGGGAGCTGTTTTTT. It codes for CASNRLDTGELFF.